These T cell receptor beta chains were read from a single sample in a study of CD8+ T cells in alopecia areata. Assay used: immunoSEQ multiplex PCR; TCRdb lists only in-frame clones, some missing. Of under 200,000 clones in the sample, roughly 65% were seen once. Here the sequenced sample was CD4+ T cells sorted from blood, taken at week 4, from a patient treated with tofacitinib. The receptors were gathered from a human donor with alopecia areata. Each CDR3 is given with its conserved first and last residue. The D gene is left open where the match is weak. Clone size is given for some rows only: seen once, a few or many times, or a class if the clone is expanded.

clone_size j_call d_call v_call cdr3_aa cdr3_nt
. TRBJ1-1 . TRBV29-1 CSVGRTPRAFF TGCAGCGTGGGACGGACCCCAAGGGCTTTCTTT
. TRBJ1-5 TRBD1 TRBV30 CAYNGQGGNQPQHF TGTGCCTATAACGGACAGGGCGGGAATCAGCCCCAGCATTTT
. TRBJ2-5 TRBD1 TRBV6-5 CASRSRDRGLETQYF TGTGCCAGCAGATCCCGGGACAGGGGGTTGGAGACCCAGTACTTC
once TRBJ2-1 . TRBV30 CASGPNADEQFF TGTGCCTCAGGGCCCAATGCGGATGAGCAGTTCTTC
. TRBJ2-7 . TRBV15 CATSRDEGVEQYF TGTGCCACCAGCAGAGATGAAGGGGTAGAGCAGTACTTC
. TRBJ2-5 . TRBV7-2 CASSLQGHQETQYF TGTGCCAGCAGCCTACAGGGCCACCAAGAGACCCAGTACTTC
. TRBJ1-2 TRBD1 TRBV25-1 CASSEYVTDRGVGYTF TGTGCCAGCAGTGAATATGTAACCGACAGGGGGGTCGGCTACACCTTC
. TRBJ2-5 . TRBV25-1 CASSSGGLEAQYF TGTGCCAGCAGTTCGGGGGGCCTCGAGGCCCAGTACTTC
few TRBJ2-5 . TRBV25-1 CASSEYGGREETQYF TGTGCCAGCAGTGAATACGGGGGGCGAGAAGAGACCCAGTACTTC
. TRBJ1-2 TRBD1 TRBV15 CATSRRQGDYGYTF TGTGCCACCAGCAGAAGACAGGGAGACTATGGCTACACCTTC
. TRBJ2-3 . TRBV30 CAWSEKGTDTQYF TGTGCCTGGAGCGAGAAAGGCACAGATACGCAGTATTTT
few TRBJ2-1 TRBD2 TRBV6-5 CASSYPGLAGTNEQFF TGTGCCAGCAGTTACCCGGGACTAGCGGGGACGAATGAGCAGTTCTTC
. TRBJ1-1 . TRBV30 CAWTSQGLF TGTGCCTGGACCTCCCAGGGCCTCTTT
. TRBJ1-1 . TRBV9 CASSSLARALGENTEAFF TGTGCCAGCAGCTCTCTGGCTAGGGCCCTTGGGGAGAACACTGAAGCTTTCTTT
. TRBJ1-5 . TRBV5-1 CASSPGGVNQPQHF TGCGCCAGCAGCCCCGGGGGGGTCAATCAGCCCCAGCATTTT
. TRBJ2-2 . TRBV30 CAWSDTGELFF TGTGCCTGGAGCGACACCGGGGAGCTGTTTTTT
few TRBJ1-5 . TRBV30 CAWSLEGNQPQHF TGTGCCTGGAGCCTAGAAGGCAATCAGCCCCAGCATTTT
. TRBJ2-5 . TRBV29-1 CSGWDDQTQYF TGCAGCGGATGGGACGATCAGACCCAGTACTTC
. TRBJ2-3 . TRBV4-1 CASSLAQGTFSTDTQYF TGCGCCAGCAGCCTCGCCCAAGGGACTTTTAGCACAGATACGCAGTATTTT
. TRBJ1-6 . TRBV30 CAWSSSAPLHF TGTGCCTGGAGTTCTTCGGCACCCCTCCACTTT
. TRBJ2-2 . TRBV7-2 CASSPQISAGELFF TGTGCCAGCAGCCCTCAGATCTCTGCCGGGGAGCTGTTTTTT
. TRBJ1-6 . TRBV4-3 CASSRGSRDSPLHF TGCGCCAGCAGCCGTGGTTCCAGGGATTCACCCCTCCACTTT
. TRBJ2-7 . TRBV30 CAWSVQEVQQYF TGTGCCTGGAGTGTGCAGGAGGTACAGCAGTACTTC
. TRBJ2-1 TRBD2 TRBV5-4 CASSSPGLAVQFF TGTGCCAGCAGCTCTCCGGGACTAGCGGTGCAGTTCTTC
few TRBJ1-5 TRBD1 TRBV6-6 CASSYTGAQPQHF TGTGCCAGCAGTTATACAGGGGCCCAGCCCCAGCATTTT
. TRBJ1-6 . TRBV4-3 CASSQEDSDNSPLHF TGCGCCAGCAGCCAAGAGGACAGTGATAATTCACCCCTCCACTTT
. TRBJ1-2 . TRBV7-2 CASSLAIYGYTF TGTGCCAGCAGCTTAGCGATCTATGGCTACACCTTC
. TRBJ2-3 . TRBV30 CAWSNPTGGADTQYF TGTGCCTGGAGTAACCCGACAGGCGGGGCCGATACGCAGTATTTT
. TRBJ1-5 . TRBV30 CAWSVGGRSNQPQHF TGTGCCTGGAGTGTCGGGGGGCGTAGCAATCAGCCCCAGCATTTT
. TRBJ2-5 . TRBV5-1 CASRSTRGQETQYF TGCGCCAGCAGGTCGACCCGGGGCCAAGAGACCCAGTACTTC
. TRBJ1-5 . TRBV11-2 CASSFTGPNQPQHF TGTGCCAGCAGCTTCACAGGTCCCAATCAGCCCCAGCATTTT
. TRBJ1-2 TRBD1 TRBV7-2 CASSYGTVYGYTF TGTGCCAGCAGCTACGGGACAGTCTATGGCTACACCTTC
once TRBJ1-5 . TRBV10-3 CAISDGNQPQHF TGTGCCATCAGTGACGGTAATCAGCCCCAGCATTTT
. TRBJ1-2 . TRBV5-5 CASSLYRPNYGYTF TGTGCCAGCAGCTTGTACCGACCTAACTATGGCTACACCTTC